Listed below are T cell receptor beta chains from one sample, sequenced in a study of spatial heterogeneity in lung cancer. TCRdb itself ran the 5' RACE reads through MiXCR, one entry per CDR3 protein. The sample lists 6,000 to 8,500 distinct CDR3 sequences, 6.5% to 9.5% occurring once. The sample was PBMCs, taken at surgery. These receptor sequences come from a male donor with early-stage non-small cell lung cancer. The CDR3 runs from the conserved cysteine through the conserved F or W. A D gene is named only where the DNA matches it firmly. The size of a clone is reported for some rows only, either as once, few or many, or as a class for expanded clones.

j_gene | d_gene | abundance | v_gene | CDR3aa | CDR3nt
TRBJ2-3 | . | many | TRBV6-2/TRBV6-3 | CASSYPDHLGDTQYF | TGTGCCAGCAGTTACCCCGACCACCTTGGGGATACGCAGTATTTT
TRBJ1-6 | . | . | TRBV2 | CASSYNSPLHF | TGTGCCAGCTCCTATAATTCACCCCTCCACTTT
TRBJ2-5 | . | many | TRBV5-1 | CASSPGLGKETQYF | TGCGCCAGCAGCCCGGGTCTAGGAAAAGAGACCCAGTACTTC
TRBJ2-7 | TRBD2 | many | TRBV3-1 | CASSHATSGNGEQYF | TGTGCCAGCAGCCACGCCACTAGCGGGAATGGCGAGCAGTACTTC
TRBJ2-2 | . | . | TRBV6-2/TRBV6-3 | CASSSGRLSGELFF | TGTGCCAGCAGTTCCGGACGTTTATCGGGGGAGCTGTTTTTT
TRBJ2-1 | TRBD2 | many | TRBV2 | CASRATSGRAVYNEQFF | TGTGCCAGCAGGGCCACTAGCGGGAGGGCCGTTTACAATGAGCAGTTCTTC
TRBJ2-7 | TRBD2 | many | TRBV5-1 | CASSLDRREGREQYF | TGCGCCAGCAGCTTGGACCGGCGGGAGGGCCGCGAGCAGTACTTC
TRBJ2-1 | . | many | TRBV9 | CASSGGREQFF | TGTGCCAGCAGTGGGGGCAGGGAGCAGTTCTTC
TRBJ2-5 | TRBD2 | few | TRBV7-7 | CASSSGGGVETQYF | TGTGCTAGCAGCTCCGGGGGGGGAGTGGAGACCCAGTACTTC
TRBJ2-1 | . | medium-sized | TRBV9 | CASSSGQLSADEQFF | TGTGCCAGCAGCAGCGGACAGCTAAGTGCCGATGAGCAGTTCTTC
TRBJ2-7 | . | medium-sized | TRBV12-3/TRBV12-4 | CASSSTERGGANYEQYF | TGTGCCAGCAGTTCCACCGAAAGGGGTGGGGCCAACTACGAGCAGTACTTC
TRBJ2-3 | . | medium-sized | TRBV10-3 | CAISENTDTQYF | TGTGCCATCAGTGAGAACACAGATACGCAGTATTTT
TRBJ1-4 | . | . | TRBV6-5 | CASSPPSGEKLFF | TGTGCCAGCAGTCCCCCCTCTGGTGAAAAACTGTTTTTT
TRBJ2-3 | . | many | TRBV6-2/TRBV6-3 | CASSLRRGGDTQYF | TGTGCCAGCAGTTTGCGGAGGGGGGGAGATACGCAGTATTTT
TRBJ2-7 | . | many | TRBV7-2 | CASSTAGSYEQYF | TGTGCCAGCAGCACTGCGGGGTCCTACGAGCAGTACTTC
TRBJ2-5 | . | medium-sized | TRBV7-2 | CASSLYGTQETQYF | TGTGCCAGCAGCTTATATGGGACCCAAGAGACCCAGTACTTC
TRBJ2-2 | . | many | TRBV6-6 | CASSPSYTGELFF | TGTGCCAGCAGTCCCTCCTACACCGGGGAGCTGTTTTTT
TRBJ1-5 | . | . | TRBV7-2 | CASSFAWGLEQPQHF | TGTGCCAGCAGCTTTGCGTGGGGGCTGGAACAGCCTCAGCATTTT
TRBJ2-5 | . | many | TRBV29-1 | CSVDRRPEETQYF | TGCAGCGTTGATCGGCGACCAGAAGAGACCCAGTACTTC
TRBJ2-1 | . | many | TRBV10-3 | CAITEGPSYNEQFF | TGTGCCATCACGGAGGGCCCCTCCTACAATGAGCAGTTCTTC
TRBJ1-2 | TRBD1 | many | TRBV28 | CASSFGGTGGAYGYTF | TGTGCCAGCAGTTTCGGAGGGACAGGGGGAGCTTATGGCTACACCTTC
TRBJ2-2 | . | many | TRBV23-1 | CASSQYGPGSCFF | .
TRBJ2-1 | TRBD2 | many | TRBV20-1 | CSASPGTRGNEQFF | TGCAGTGCTTCCCCCGGGACTAGGGGGAATGAGCAGTTCTTC
TRBJ1-4 | . | . | TRBV15 | CATSRDPGRGAVDEKLFF | TGTGCCACCAGCAGAGATCCCGGAAGAGGGGCGGTGGATGAAAAACTGTTTTTT
TRBJ2-2 | TRBD1 | many | TRBV6-2/TRBV6-3 | CASLTGYGTGELFF | TGTGCCAGCTTGACAGGGTATGGCACCGGGGAGCTGTTTTTT
TRBJ1-5 | . | many | TRBV20-1 | CSVRDGPGQPQHF | TGCAGTGTCCGGGACGGGCCGGGGCAGCCCCAGCATTTT
TRBJ1-1 | . | many | TRBV28 | CASSLTGTGRFAFF | TGTGCCAGCAGTTTAACAGGAACGGGCCGATTCGCTTTCTTT
TRBJ2-3 | TRBD2 | . | TRBV24-1 | CATSDFAGVTDTQYF | TGTGCCACCAGTGATTTTGCGGGAGTAACAGATACGCAGTATTTT
TRBJ2-3 | TRBD2 | many | TRBV6-5 | CASRRIAGPSTDTQYF | TGTGCCAGCAGAAGAATAGCGGGACCTAGCACAGATACGCAGTATTTT
TRBJ1-5 | TRBD1 | many | TRBV9 | CASSRGTESNQPQHF | TGTGCCAGCAGCCGGGGGACAGAAAGCAATCAGCCCCAGCATTTT
TRBJ2-7 | TRBD2 | . | TRBV20-1 | CSARDEVAGGYEQYF | TGCAGTGCTAGAGATGAGGTAGCGGGGGGCTACGAGCAGTACTTC
TRBJ2-3 | . | . | TRBV7-3 | CASSFPSGGTDTQYF | TGTGCCAGCAGCTTCCCTTCGGGAGGCACAGATACGCAGTATTTT
TRBJ2-1 | TRBD1 | many | TRBV6-5 | CASSPTGGNEQFF | TGTGCCAGCAGTCCGACAGGGGGCAATGAGCAGTTCTTC
TRBJ2-5 | TRBD2 | few | TRBV3-1 | CASSPPWTSGLKETQYF | TGTGCCAGCAGCCCACCCTGGACTAGCGGGCTTAAAGAGACCCAGTACTTC
TRBJ1-1 | TRBD1 | many | TRBV12-3/TRBV12-4 | CASSFRQGVNTEAFF | TGTGCCAGCAGTTTCAGACAGGGGGTGAACACTGAAGCTTTCTTT
TRBJ1-4 | TRBD1 | few | TRBV4-2 | CASSQVPGQTNEKLFF | TGTGCCAGCAGCCAGGTTCCGGGACAGACTAATGAAAAACTGTTTTTT
TRBJ2-1 | TRBD2 | many | TRBV24-1 | CATSDPGGTSGKQFF | TGTGCCACCAGTGACCCAGGCGGGACTAGCGGGAAGCAGTTCTTC
TRBJ2-1 | . | few | TRBV7-2 | CASSLLRQGGEQFF | TGTGCCAGCAGCTTACTCCGACAGGGAGGGGAGCAGTTCTTC
TRBJ2-2 | . | medium-sized | TRBV29-1 | CSAEGDIKLSGELFF | TGCAGCGCTGAGGGGGACATTAAGTTATCCGGGGAGCTGTTTTTT
TRBJ1-2 | . | many | TRBV7-3 | CASSPQAGTGGYTF | TGTGCCAGCAGCCCCCAGGCAGGGACGGGTGGCTACACCTTC
TRBJ2-5 | TRBD1 | many | TRBV10-3 | CAVGQGAAETQYF | TGTGCCGTCGGACAGGGGGCGGCGGAGACCCAGTACTTC
TRBJ2-5 | . | many | TRBV18 | CASSLGLGETQYF | TGTGCCAGCTCACTGGGACTCGGGGAGACCCAGTACTTC
TRBJ2-7 | TRBD2 | many | TRBV20-1 | CSAGVGLAGSSYEQYF | TGCAGTGCTGGGGTGGGGTTAGCGGGAAGCTCCTACGAGCAGTACTTC
TRBJ1-5 | . | many | TRBV2 | CASSEGQYSNQPQHF | TGTGCCAGCAGTGAAGGGCAATATAGCAATCAGCCCCAGCATTTT
TRBJ2-7 | TRBD2 | many | TRBV11-2 | CASSLEGGTTYEQYF | TGTGCCAGCAGCTTAGAGGGGGGGACCACCTACGAGCAGTACTTC
TRBJ1-1 | . | medium-sized | TRBV29-1 | CSGEMNTEAFF | TGCAGCGGAGAAATGAACACTGAAGCTTTCTTT
TRBJ2-1 | TRBD2 | many | TRBV2 | CASGGGGDNEQFF | TGTGCCAGCGGAGGCGGGGGGGACAATGAGCAGTTCTTC
TRBJ2-1 | TRBD2 | many | TRBV2 | CASSALSGRSYNEQFF | TGTGCCAGCAGTGCCCTAAGCGGGAGATCTTACAATGAGCAGTTCTTC
TRBJ2-7 | . | many | TRBV12-3/TRBV12-4 | CASSLAIGHYEQYF | TGTGCCAGCAGTTTAGCAATAGGGCACTACGAGCAGTACTTC
TRBJ2-1 | . | many | TRBV29-1 | CSVDRANGIIEQFF | TGCAGCGTTGACCGGGCCAATGGAATCATCGAGCAGTTCTTC
TRBJ2-1 | . | many | TRBV7-3 | CASSSIGSRIQTEQFF | TGTGCCAGCAGCTCCATTGGGTCCAGGATCCAAACTGAGCAGTTCTTC
TRBJ1-1 | . | many | TRBV7-8 | CASSLLGVALMNTEAFF | TGTGCCAGCAGCTTACTCGGGGTCGCCCTCATGAACACTGAAGCTTTCTTT
TRBJ1-1 | . | many | TRBV5-1 | CASSPRPGSNTEAFF | TGCGCCAGCAGCCCCCGGCCGGGCTCGAACACTGAAGCTTTCTTT